The clone carrying this TCR beta chain was seen a few times. Its target is not known. This entry comes from a study of follicular helper T cells after annual influenza vaccination. Measured with immunoSEQ multiplex PCR; TCRdb has only the in-frame clones, and not every one. The table lists more than 13,000 clones, 75% to 80% of them singletons. Time point here: 2015-2016 season, pre-vaccination. Before and after seasonal inactivated influenza vaccination, adults gave blood for sorting CD4 subsets for sequencing. Study-level points and caveats: Plasmablast frequency change correlated with clonality change in ICOS+CD38+ cTfh.

This CDR3 region has 15 residues. V shed 3 bases and J 0 bases; nucleotides not matched to a gene: 3. Looked up from germline, CDR1 is KGHSH and CDR2 is LQKENI. The V gene is TRBV18, the J gene TRBJ1-1; 8 bases are a match to TRBD1. The sequencing here drew on CXCR5- memory CD4+ T cells sorted from blood, taken on the day of influenza vaccination. The TCR originated in an adult who received the influenza vaccine. The CDR3, as DNA: TGTGCCAGCTCACCTGACAGGGGAATGAACACTGAAGCTTTCTTT. Translated: CASSPDRGMNTEAFF.